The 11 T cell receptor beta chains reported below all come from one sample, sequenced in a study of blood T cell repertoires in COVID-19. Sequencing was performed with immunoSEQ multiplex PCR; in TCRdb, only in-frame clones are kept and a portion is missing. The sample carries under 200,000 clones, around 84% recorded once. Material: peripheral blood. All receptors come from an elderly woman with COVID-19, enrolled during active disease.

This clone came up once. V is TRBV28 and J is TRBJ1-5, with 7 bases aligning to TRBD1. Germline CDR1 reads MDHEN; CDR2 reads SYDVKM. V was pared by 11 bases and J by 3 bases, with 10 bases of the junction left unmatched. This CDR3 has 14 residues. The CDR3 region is CAGNRGDINQPQHF. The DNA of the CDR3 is TGTGCCGGGAACAGGGGAGATATCAATCAGCCCCAGCATTTT.

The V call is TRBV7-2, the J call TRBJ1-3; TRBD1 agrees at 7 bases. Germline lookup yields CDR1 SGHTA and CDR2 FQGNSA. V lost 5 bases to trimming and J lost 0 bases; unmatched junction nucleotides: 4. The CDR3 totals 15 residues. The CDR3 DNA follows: TGTGCCAGCAGCGCTCGGACAGGCTCTGGAAACACCATATATTTT. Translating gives CASSARTGSGNTIYF.

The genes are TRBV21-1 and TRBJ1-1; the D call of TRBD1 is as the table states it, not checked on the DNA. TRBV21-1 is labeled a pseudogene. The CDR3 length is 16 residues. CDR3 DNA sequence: TGTGCCAGCAGCAAAAGGTCCCCAGGGGTCAACACTGAAGCTTTCTTT. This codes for CASSKRSPGVNTEAFF.

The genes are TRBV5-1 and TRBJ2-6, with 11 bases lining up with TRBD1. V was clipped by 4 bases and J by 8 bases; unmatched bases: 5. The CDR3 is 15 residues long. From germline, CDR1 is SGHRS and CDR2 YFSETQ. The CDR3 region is CASSQGQGVTNVLTF. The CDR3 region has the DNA TGCGCCAGCAGCCAGGGACAGGGGGTAACCAACGTCCTGACTTTC.

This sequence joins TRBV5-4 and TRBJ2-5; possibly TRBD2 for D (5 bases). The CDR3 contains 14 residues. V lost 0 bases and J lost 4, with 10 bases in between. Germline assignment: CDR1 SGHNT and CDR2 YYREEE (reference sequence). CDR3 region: CASSLGTRGETQYF. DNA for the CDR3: TGTGCCAGCAGCTTGGGGACTCGCGGAGAGACCCAGTACTTC.

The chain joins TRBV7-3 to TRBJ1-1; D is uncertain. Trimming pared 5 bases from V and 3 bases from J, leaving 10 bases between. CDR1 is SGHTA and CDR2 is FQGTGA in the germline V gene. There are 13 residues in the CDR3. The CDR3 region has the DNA TGTGCCAGCAGCCTACAGAGGGACACTGAAGCTTTCTTT. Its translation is CASSLQRDTEAFF.

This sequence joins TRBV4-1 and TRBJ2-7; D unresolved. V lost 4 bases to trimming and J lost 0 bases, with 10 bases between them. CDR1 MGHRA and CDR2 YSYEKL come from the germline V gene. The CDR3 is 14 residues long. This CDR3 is CASSLNTGSYEQYF. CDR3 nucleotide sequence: TGCGCCAGCAGCCTAAATACTGGCTCCTACGAGCAGTACTTC.

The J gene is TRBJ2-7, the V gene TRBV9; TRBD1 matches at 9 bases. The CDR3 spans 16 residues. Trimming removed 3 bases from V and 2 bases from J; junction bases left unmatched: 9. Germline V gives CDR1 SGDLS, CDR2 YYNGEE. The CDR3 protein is CASSASGGTGTYEQYF. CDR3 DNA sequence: TGTGCCAGCAGCGCCTCCGGAGGGACAGGGACCTACGAGCAGTACTTC. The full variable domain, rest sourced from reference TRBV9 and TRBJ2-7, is DSGVTQTPKHLITATGQRVTLRCSPRSGDLSVYWYQQSLDQGLQFLIQYYNGEERAKGNILERFSAQQFPDLHSELNLSSLELGDSALYFCASSASGGTGTYEQYFGPGTRLTVT.

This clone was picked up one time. The CDR3: CASSQVRGQLPYEQYF. The DNA for the CDR3 is TGTGCCAGCAGCCAAGTGAGGGGACAGTTGCCCTACGAGCAGTACTTC. The chain carries TRBV3-1 (or the pseudogene TRBV3-2) and TRBJ2-7, with 7 positions matching TRBD1. CDR3 length equals 16 residues. The germline V gene encodes CDR1 LGHDT and CDR2 YNNKEL (reference sequence). V dropped 1 base and J dropped 2; count of bases not matched to a gene: 8.

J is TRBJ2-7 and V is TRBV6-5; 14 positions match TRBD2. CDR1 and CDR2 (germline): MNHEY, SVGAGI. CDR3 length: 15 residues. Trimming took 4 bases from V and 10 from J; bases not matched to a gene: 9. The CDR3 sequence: CASSFGLAGGSRQYF. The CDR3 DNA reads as TGTGCCAGCAGTTTTGGACTAGCGGGAGGATCGCGACAGTACTTC.

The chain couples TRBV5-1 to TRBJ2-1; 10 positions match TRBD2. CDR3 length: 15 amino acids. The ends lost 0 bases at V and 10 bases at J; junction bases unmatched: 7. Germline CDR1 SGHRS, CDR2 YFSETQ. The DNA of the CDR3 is TGCGCCAGCAGCTTGGTCCTAGCGGGAGAGGAAGAGCAGTTCTTC. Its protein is CASSLVLAGEEEQFF.